Listed below are T cell receptor beta chains from one sample, sequenced in a study of T cell changes during pregnancy in multiple sclerosis. Measured with immunoSEQ multiplex PCR; TCRdb has only the in-frame clones, and not every one. The sample carries tens of thousands of clones, 93% recorded once. Specimen: peripheral blood, collected in the second trimester of pregnancy. These receptors were obtained from a female donor with multiple sclerosis, enrolled in a pregnancy study. Both conserved end residues are part of each CDR3. D genes are given only for firm matches. Expanded clones get a size class; other rows say once, few or many, or leave the size out.

TRBJ2-1	TRBD2	NA	TRBV27	CASRSISGRAYEQFF	TGTGCCAGCCGATCCATTAGCGGGAGGGCCTATGAGCAGTTCTTC
TRBJ1-3	NA	NA	TRBV10-2	CASSGSSGNTIYF	TGCGCCAGCAGTGGCAGCTCTGGAAACACCATATATTTT
TRBJ2-2	NA	few	TRBV12-5	CASGLVLGHPNTGELFF	TGTGCTAGTGGTTTGGTACTCGGACACCCGAACACCGGGGAGCTGTTTTTT
TRBJ2-2	NA	NA	TRBV18	CASSPDAVNTGELFF	TGTGCCAGCTCACCCGATGCGGTGAACACCGGGGAGCTGTTTTTT
TRBJ2-3	NA	NA	TRBV19	CASSMTRMGTQYF	TGTGCCAGTAGTATGACGCGCATGGGCACGCAGTATTTT
TRBJ2-1	NA	once	TRBV21-1	CASIQWHYSSYNEQFF	TGTGCCAGCATCCAATGGCACTACTCCTCCTACAATGAGCAGTTCTTC
TRBJ2-7	NA	NA	TRBV5-6	CASSLFHSPYGQYF	TGTGCCAGCAGCTTGTTCCACTCCCCCTACGGGCAGTACTTC
TRBJ1-5	NA	NA	TRBV7-6	CASGEQANQPQHF	TGTGCCAGCGGGGAACAGGCCAATCAGCCCCAGCATTTT
TRBJ2-3	NA	NA	TRBV11-3	CASSFVTGAASTDTQYF	TGTGCCAGCAGCTTTGTAACGGGTGCGGCCAGCACAGATACGCAGTATTTT
TRBJ2-1	NA	once	TRBV4-3	CASSQDNSGIYNEQFF	TGCGCCAGCAGCCAAGACAATAGCGGTATCTACAATGAGCAGTTCTTC
TRBJ1-4	TRBD1	NA	TRBV5-8	CASSSYRGFTTNEKLFF	TGTGCCAGCAGCTCGTACAGGGGCTTCACAACTAATGAAAAACTGTTTTTT
TRBJ2-3	NA	NA	TRBV10-2	CASEDWDTDTQYF	TGCGCCAGCGAGGACTGGGACACAGATACGCAGTATTTT
TRBJ2-7	TRBD1	NA	TRBV28	CASWAGGRSYEQYF	TGTGCCAGCTGGGCAGGGGGCCGGTCCTACGAGCAGTACTTC
TRBJ2-7	TRBD1	NA	TRBV16	CASSPGTGGKNEQYF	TGTGCCAGCAGCCCCGGGACAGGGGGCAAAAACGAGCAGTACTTC
TRBJ2-2	TRBD2	NA	TRBV7-2	CASSLARWGLANTGELFF	TGTGCCAGCAGCTTAGCGCGGTGGGGACTAGCAAACACCGGGGAGCTGTTTTTT
TRBJ1-1	NA	NA	TRBV25-1	CASSGERGLQAFF	TGTGCCAGCAGCGGGGAGCGTGGGTTACAGGCTTTCTTT
TRBJ2-2	TRBD2	NA	TRBV19	CASSSRREGGELFF	TGTGCCAGTAGTAGCCGGAGGGAGGGCGGGGAGCTGTTTTTT
TRBJ2-3	TRBD2	NA	TRBV27	CASRSREYGTDTQYF	TGTGCCAGCAGATCGCGGGAGTACGGCACAGATACGCAGTATTTT
TRBJ2-1	TRBD2	NA	TRBV2	CASSFPIGASGRYNEQFF	TGTGCCAGCAGTTTCCCTATCGGGGCTAGCGGAAGATACAATGAGCAGTTCTTC
TRBJ2-5	TRBD1	NA	TRBV7-9	CASSLTGGGETQYF	TGTGCCAGCAGCTTGACAGGGGGCGGGGAGACCCAGTACTTC
TRBJ2-7	TRBD1	NA	TRBV5-5	CASSLVFRTGGSYEQYF	TGTGCCAGCAGCTTGGTATTCAGGACAGGGGGCTCCTACGAGCAGTACTTC
TRBJ2-4	NA	NA	TRBV9	CASSGGTGTSENIQYF	TGTGCCAGCAGCGGGGGGACCGGGACTTCAGAGAACATTCAGTACTTC
TRBJ2-7	TRBD2	once	TRBV5-6	CASSLGFGGGFYEQYF	TGTGCCAGCAGCTTGGGATTTGGCGGGGGATTCTACGAGCAGTACTTC
TRBJ2-2	TRBD2	NA	TRBV6-6	CASRGLAAGELFF	TGTGCCAGCAGAGGACTAGCCGCCGGGGAGCTGTTTTTT
TRBJ2-7	TRBD2	NA	TRBV7-9	CASSPQSGAGASEQYF	TGTGCCAGCAGCCCCCAATCCGGGGCGGGAGCAAGCGAGCAGTACTTC
TRBJ2-7	TRBD1	NA	TRBV5-4	CASSMDRGPGSYEQYF	TGTGCCAGCAGCATGGACAGGGGGCCGGGCTCCTACGAGCAGTACTTC
TRBJ2-1	TRBD2	NA	TRBV5-5	CASSLVGAGGNEQFF	TGTGCCAGCAGCTTGGTTGGGGCGGGAGGGAATGAGCAGTTCTTC
TRBJ2-7	NA	once	TRBV2	CASSDLRGSSYEQYF	TGTGCCAGCAGTGATTTACGGGGTTCCTCCTACGAGCAGTACTTC
TRBJ2-1	TRBD1	NA	TRBV5-4	CASSLIDRENEQFF	TGTGCCAGCAGCTTAATAGACAGGGAGAATGAGCAGTTCTTC
TRBJ1-3	NA	NA	TRBV27	CASSSGGDGNTIYF	TGTGCCAGCAGTTCAGGAGGGGACGGAAACACCATATATTTT
TRBJ2-1	NA	NA	TRBV7-9	CASSFGHSSYNEQFF	TGTGCCAGCAGCTTCGGCCACAGCTCCTACAATGAGCAGTTCTTC
TRBJ1-1	NA	NA	TRBV9	CASSPPREGNTEAFF	TGTGCCAGCAGCCCCCCGAGGGAAGGGAACACTGAAGCTTTCTTT
TRBJ2-1	NA	NA	TRBV14	CASSQARGNEQFF	TGTGCCAGCAGCCAAGCGCGGGGCAATGAGCAGTTCTTC
TRBJ1-1	NA	NA	TRBV7-2	CASSPVGRVRGTEAFF	TGTGCCAGCAGCCCGGTCGGGCGGGTTCGTGGCACTGAAGCTTTCTTT
TRBJ1-5	NA	NA	TRBV19	CASSPTAGVAQPQHF	TGTGCCAGTAGCCCAACCGCAGGGGTAGCTCAGCCCCAGCATTTT
TRBJ2-2	TRBD1	NA	TRBV14	CASSSRTGGTNTGELFF	TGTGCCAGCAGCTCGAGGACAGGGGGTACGAACACCGGGGAGCTGTTTTTT
TRBJ1-2	TRBD1	NA	TRBV28	CASSLRDRGFRSGGYTF	TGTGCCAGCAGTTTACGGGACAGGGGGTTCCGGTCGGGGGGCTACACCTTC
TRBJ2-2	NA	once	TRBV5-1	CASSLGGTNTGELFF	TGCGCCAGCAGCTTGGGAGGGACGAACACCGGGGAGCTGTTTTTT
TRBJ2-7	NA	NA	TRBV23-1	CASSQPLRMRDPKYEQYF	TGCGCCAGCAGTCAACCTCTGAGAATGCGGGACCCAAAATACGAGCAGTACTTC
TRBJ2-2	NA	NA	TRBV4-2	CASSQQFTGELFF	TGTGCCAGCAGCCAACAGTTTACCGGGGAGCTGTTTTTT
TRBJ2-1	TRBD2	NA	TRBV10-3	CAISVEILAGGRNEQFF	TGTGCCATCAGCGTAGAGATACTAGCGGGGGGACGGAATGAGCAGTTCTTC
TRBJ2-5	NA	NA	TRBV13	CASSLRRGTGETQYF	TGTGCCAGCAGCTTACGCAGGGGGACTGGAGAGACCCAGTACTTC
TRBJ1-1	TRBD1	NA	TRBV19	CASSMRDSREAFF	TGTGCCAGTAGTATGCGGGACAGTCGAGAAGCTTTCTTT
TRBJ2-1	TRBD1	NA	TRBV28	CASSSLGTGGDEQFF	TGTGCCAGCAGTTCCCTTGGGACAGGGGGCGATGAGCAGTTCTTC
TRBJ2-3	TRBD2	NA	TRBV9	CASSVVLGTSGRSDTQYF	TGTGCCAGCAGCGTAGTCTTGGGAACTAGCGGGAGATCCGATACGCAGTATTTT
TRBJ2-7	NA	NA	TRBV2	CASSETTNSYEQYF	TGTGCCAGCAGTGAGACTACGAACTCCTACGAGCAGTACTTC
TRBJ2-5	TRBD2	NA	TRBV9	CASSGGLAVQETQYF	TGTGCCAGCAGCGGGGGACTAGCGGTCCAAGAGACCCAGTACTTC
TRBJ2-3	NA	NA	TRBV16	CASSQSFEPGPTDTQYF	TGTGCCAGCAGCCAATCATTCGAACCAGGGCCCACAGATACGCAGTATTTT
TRBJ2-1	NA	NA	TRBV21-1	CASTTTGTGAINEQFF	TGTGCCAGCACCACAACCGGGACAGGGGCAATCAATGAGCAGTTCTTC
TRBJ2-6	NA	few	TRBV2	CASREGSSPGANVLTF	TGTGCCAGCAGGGAGGGGTCGAGCCCTGGGGCCAACGTCCTGACTTTC
TRBJ2-5	TRBD2	NA	TRBV30	CAWDRLASSQETQYF	TGTGCCTGGGACCGACTAGCATCGTCTCAAGAGACCCAGTACTTC
TRBJ2-5	NA	NA	TRBV25-1	CASRLNAGAQYF	TGTGCCAGCAGACTGAACGCCGGGGCCCAGTACTTC
TRBJ1-1	NA	NA	TRBV19	CASSQGRSTEAFF	TGTGCCAGTAGTCAGGGGCGTAGCACTGAAGCTTTCTTT
TRBJ1-1	NA	NA	TRBV4-3	CASSQDRVRGVDTEAFF	TGCGCCAGCAGCCAAGATCGGGTCCGGGGAGTTGACACTGAAGCTTTCTTT
TRBJ1-1	NA	NA	TRBV19	CAASIGSTEAFF	TGTGCCGCCTCCATTGGGAGCACTGAAGCTTTCTTT